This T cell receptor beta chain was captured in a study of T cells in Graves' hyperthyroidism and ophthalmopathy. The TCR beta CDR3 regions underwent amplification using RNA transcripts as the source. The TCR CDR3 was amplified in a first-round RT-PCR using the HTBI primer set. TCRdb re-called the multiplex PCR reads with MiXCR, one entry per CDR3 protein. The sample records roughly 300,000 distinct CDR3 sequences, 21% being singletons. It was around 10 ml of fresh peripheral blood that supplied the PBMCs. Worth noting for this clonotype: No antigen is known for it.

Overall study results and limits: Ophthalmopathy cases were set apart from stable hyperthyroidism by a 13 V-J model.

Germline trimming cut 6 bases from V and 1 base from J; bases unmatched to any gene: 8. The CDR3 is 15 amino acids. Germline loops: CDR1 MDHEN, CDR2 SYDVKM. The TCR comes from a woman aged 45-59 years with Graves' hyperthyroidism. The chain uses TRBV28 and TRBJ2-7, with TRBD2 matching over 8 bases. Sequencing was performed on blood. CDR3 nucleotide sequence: TGTGCCAGCAGGGAAACTAGCGGTCCATCCTACGAGCAGTACTTC. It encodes CASRETSGPSYEQYF.